Here is one T cell receptor beta chain with its context. Data came from immunoSEQ multiplex PCR; TCRdb stores just in-frame clones and leaves some out. The sample lists about 660,000 clones; over 75% were seen once. The sample originates from a study of shared T cell receptors in the human thymus. After removal of 4 bases from V and 5 bases from J, the junction contained 16 bases not matched to a gene. Germline loops: CDR1 LGHNA, CDR2 YNFKEQ. The CDR3 has 18 amino acids. This same sample was also part of a study on human thymus T cells.

The sequenced sample consisted of thymocytes. The TCR originated in a boy younger than two with a congenital heart defect. The V call is TRBV4-2, the J call TRBJ2-1; 8 bases line up with TRBD2. CDR3 region: CASSRMAGGGPWNNEQFF. In nucleotides, the CDR3 is TGTGCCAGCAGCCGGATGGCCGGGGGGGGGCCATGGAACAATGAGCAGTTCTTC.